The rows below give T cell receptor beta chains drawn from one sample of a study of T cell responses to AZD1222 COVID-19 vaccine. Profiled with immunoSEQ multiplex PCR; TCRdb holds only in-frame clones, not every one. The table records approximately 120,000 clones, 75% to 90% of them present only once. The input for sequencing was peripheral blood, taken on day 0 of AZD1222 vaccination. The receptors shown here come from an adult in good health. The CDR3 runs from the conserved cysteine through the conserved F or W. A D gene is named only where the DNA matches it firmly. Some rows mark clone size as missing; the rest say once, few, many or name a class of expanded clone.

TRBV5-1	TRBD2	-	TRBJ2-7	TGCGCCAGCAGCTTGAGGGTAGCGGGAGGCTCCTCCTACGAGCAGTACTTC	CASSLRVAGGSSYEQYF
TRBV7-2	TRBD2	-	TRBJ2-1	TGTGCCAGCAGAAGAGCGGGAGTCGGGTACAATGAGCAGTTCTTC	CASRRAGVGYNEQFF
TRBV29-1	-	-	TRBJ1-1	TGCAGCGGACTCCCGACGGGCATGGGGACTGAAGCTTTCTTT	CSGLPTGMGTEAFF
TRBV5-1	-	-	TRBJ2-7	TGCGCCAGCAGCTCCGGGGCTGACCACGAGCAGTACTTC	CASSSGADHEQYF
TRBV7-2	-	-	TRBJ1-4	TGTGCCAGCAGCTTACAGGGAGGCGCTGTCGAAAAACTGTTTTTT	CASSLQGGAVEKLFF
TRBV5-1	TRBD1	-	TRBJ1-6	TGCGCCAGCAGGATGGGACAGACGGATTCACCCCTCCACTTT	CASRMGQTDSPLHF
TRBV10-1	TRBD1	-	TRBJ1-1	TGCGCCAGCAGCTCCGGGACAGTTAACACTGAAGCTTTCTTT	CASSSGTVNTEAFF
TRBV19	-	-	TRBJ1-2	TGTGCCAGTAAGGCAGGTTTGAACTATGGCTACACCTTC	CASKAGLNYGYTF
TRBV7-2	TRBD2	-	TRBJ2-6	TGTGCCAGCAGCTCCGCCTGGGGCGGGGGCTCTGGGGCCAACGTCCTGACTTTC	CASSSAWGGGSGANVLTF
TRBV4-1	-	-	TRBJ1-4	TGCGCCAGCAGCCAAGATGGGGGGTTTGGCGAAAAACTGTTTTTT	CASSQDGGFGEKLFF
TRBV6-5	-	-	TRBJ2-2	TGTGCCAGCAGTTTCCGGGACCTTCGAACCGGGGAGCTGTTTTTT	CASSFRDLRTGELFF
TRBV20-1	-	-	TRBJ1-1	TGCAGTGCTAGTCCGATCAGGGAGGCTTTCTTT	CSASPIREAFF
TRBV9	TRBD1	-	TRBJ1-2	TGTGCCAGCAGCGTAGGACAGGGATTTGGCTACACCTTC	CASSVGQGFGYTF
TRBV7-3	TRBD1	-	TRBJ2-6	TGTGCCAGCATGACCCAGACAGGGGCTGGTATTCCCTCTGGGGCCAACGTCCTGACTTTC	CASMTQTGAGIPSGANVLTF
TRBV6-4	TRBD1	-	TRBJ2-7	TGTGCCAGCAGAATCTCAGATTCCGGGACAGGGCGTTACGAGCAGTACTTC	CASRISDSGTGRYEQYF
TRBV4-1	TRBD1	-	TRBJ2-7	TGCGCCAGCAGCCAGGGACAGGGTGATTACGAGCAGTACTTC	CASSQGQGDYEQYF
TRBV4-1	-	once	TRBJ2-7	TGCGCCAGCAGCCTACCGGGACAAATTTTAACCTACGAGCAGTACTTC	CASSLPGQILTYEQYF
TRBV6-4	-	-	TRBJ2-5	TGTGCCAGCAGGACGGGACACACCGGCCGGGAGACCCAGTACTTC	CASRTGHTGRETQYF
TRBV30	TRBD1	-	TRBJ1-2	TGTGCCTGGTTTAGTCGGACAGGGGGCGGAGGTGGCTACACCTTC	CAWFSRTGGGGGYTF
TRBV24-1	-	once	TRBJ1-3	TGTGCCACCAGTGATTTGCAGGGGACGGGAAACACCATATATTTT	CATSDLQGTGNTIYF
TRBV5-1	-	-	TRBJ1-1	TGCGCCAGCAGCTCTGGGAGGGAGGCTGAAGCTTTCTTT	CASSSGREAEAFF
TRBV27	-	-	TRBJ1-6	TGTGCCAGCAGCTACTCGGGGAGGACCTATAATTCACCCCTCCACTTT	CASSYSGRTYNSPLHF
TRBV7-8	TRBD1	-	TRBJ1-1	TGTGCCAGCAGCTCCGCCCGACAGGGGAACACTGAAGCTTTCTTT	CASSSARQGNTEAFF
TRBV30	-	-	TRBJ2-5	TGTGCCTGGAGTGTTAAGGGACCTCGGGGGACCCAGTACTTC	CAWSVKGPRGTQYF
TRBV11-2	TRBD2	-	TRBJ2-7	TGTGCCAGCAGCCTTAGCGGGGGAAGGTCCTACGAGCAGTACTTC	CASSLSGGRSYEQYF
TRBV12-3/TRBV12-4	TRBD1	-	TRBJ1-1	TGTGCCAGCAGTTTAGGTGGGGACAGGGAAGCTTTCTTT	CASSLGGDREAFF
TRBV7-8	-	-	TRBJ2-1	TGTGCCAGCAGCTTCACTCGGGATGAGCAGTTCTTC	CASSFTRDEQFF
TRBV6-5	-	-	TRBJ2-3	TGTGCCAGCAGTTACTCGTTCATAAGGGCTACGCAGTATTTT	CASSYSFIRATQYF
TRBV12-3/TRBV12-4	-	-	TRBJ1-5	TGTGCCAGCACCGCGGGAGAATATCAGCCCCAGCATTTT	CASTAGEYQPQHF
TRBV5-6	-	-	TRBJ1-1	TGTGCCAGCAGCTGGGGACCGTCGAACACTGAAGCTTTCTTT	CASSWGPSNTEAFF
TRBV5-1	TRBD2	-	TRBJ2-1	TGCGCCAGCAGCTTGGAGGGACTAGCGGGAGCTGAGCAGTTCTTC	CASSLEGLAGAEQFF
TRBV25-1	-	-	TRBJ2-5	TGTGCCAGCAGTGTTATTGACGGACCGGAGACCCAGTACTTC	CASSVIDGPETQYF
TRBV19	-	-	TRBJ1-1	TGTGCCAGTACCCACCGGACGATTCTCTGGAGGTCTGAAGCTTTCTTT	CASTHRTILWRSEAFF
TRBV5-1	TRBD2	-	TRBJ2-3	TGCGCCAGCACAGGCGGGGGGCCTAGCACAGATACGCAGTATTTT	CASTGGGPSTDTQYF
TRBV28	-	-	TRBJ2-7	TGTGCCAGCAGTTCGCACCGGGACCCCTACGAGCAGTACTTC	CASSSHRDPYEQYF
TRBV11-3	-	-	TRBJ2-2	TGTGCCAGCAGCTTACTGGTCACCGGGGAGCTGTTTTTT	CASSLLVTGELFF
TRBV2	-	-	TRBJ1-1	TGTGCCAGCAGTAAGGACCGACTCAGGGAGAACACTGAAGCTTTCTTT	CASSKDRLRENTEAFF
TRBV2	-	-	TRBJ2-7	TGTGCCAGCAGTGAAACTAGGCACTACGAGCAGTACTTC	CASSETRHYEQYF
TRBV7-9	TRBD2	-	TRBJ2-1	TGTGCCAGCAGCTTAGTAGCGGGGCCCACACACAATGAGCAGTTCTTC	CASSLVAGPTHNEQFF
TRBV4-2	TRBD2	-	TRBJ2-7	TGTGCCAGCAGAAAGCTAGCGGGGGGGCCCCTCGAGCAGTACTTC	CASRKLAGGPLEQYF
TRBV7-2	-	-	TRBJ1-4	TGTGCCAGCAGCTTATCGCGGAATAATGAAAAACTGTTTTTT	CASSLSRNNEKLFF
TRBV24-1	-	-	TRBJ1-5	TGTGCCACCAGTGCGGGGTCGGGCAATCAGCCCCAGCATTTT	CATSAGSGNQPQHF
TRBV21-1	-	-	TRBJ2-7	TGTGCCAGCACCGTCTTAACCGACTACGAGCAGTACTTC	CASTVLTDYEQYF
TRBV19	-	-	TRBJ1-2	TGTGCCAGTAGTTCGGCAGGAGATGGCTACACCTTC	CASSSAGDGYTF
TRBV30	-	few	TRBJ2-5	TGTGCCTGGAGTGTAGGGGAGACCCAGTACTTC	CAWSVGETQYF
TRBV13	-	-	TRBJ2-3	TGTGCCAGCAGCTCCAGGTCAAGCACAGATACGCAGTATTTT	CASSSRSSTDTQYF
TRBV5-1	-	-	TRBJ1-1	TGCGCCAGCAGCTTGGCCAGGATGGAGACTGAAGCTTTCTTT	CASSLARMETEAFF
TRBV4-1	-	-	TRBJ1-2	TGCGCCAGCAGCCAAGATCAAGACAGTGACTATGGCTACACCTTC	CASSQDQDSDYGYTF
TRBV27	TRBD1	-	TRBJ1-2	TGTGCCAGCAGTCCCCCAGGGGGGGGCTACACCTTC	CASSPPGGGYTF
TRBV19	TRBD2	-	TRBJ2-2	TGTGCCAGTAGTATAGGACTAGCGGGAGGACGGGAGCTGTTTTTT	CASSIGLAGGRELFF
TRBV2	-	-	TRBJ1-1	TGTGCCAGCAGTGATTTTGGTCAGGGGTGGAACACTGAAGCTTTCTTT	CASSDFGQGWNTEAFF
TRBV28	-	-	TRBJ1-3	TGTGCCAGCAGTACAGCGGCTCGCTCTGGAAACACCATATATTTT	CASSTAARSGNTIYF
TRBV5-1	-	-	TRBJ1-1	TGCGCCAGCAGCTTGGAGGGAGAGACTGAAGCTTTCTTT	CASSLEGETEAFF